This is a list of T cell receptor beta chains from one sample in a study of graft-versus-host responses after intestinal transplantation. Assay: immunoSEQ multiplex PCR; the TCRdb copy retains only in-frame clones and omits some. The sample has about 29,000 clones, about 85% seen once; the top ten hold about 9.9%. The source material was PBMCs, sampled approximately 460 days after intestinal transplantation. Source of these receptors: a human patient who received an intestinal transplant, so some T cells may come from the graft donor. CDR3s include the opening cysteine and the closing phenylalanine or tryptophan. D genes are given only for firm matches. A row's size may be missing; if present it is once, few, many or a size class.

-	-	TRBV27	TRBJ2-7	CASSLSRGTYEQYF	TGTGCCAGCAGTTTATCTCGCGGCACCTACGAGCAGTACTTC
-	TRBD1	TRBV28	TRBJ2-7	CASSPAGTDYYEQYF	TGTGCCAGCAGTCCCGCCGGGACAGATTACTACGAGCAGTACTTC
-	TRBD1	TRBV6-5	TRBJ2-7	CASSLSGTAAYEQYF	TGTGCCAGCAGTCTTTCCGGGACAGCGGCCTACGAGCAGTACTTC
-	-	TRBV7-9	TRBJ2-1	CASSLVPGNEQFF	TGTGCCAGCAGCTTAGTGCCCGGCAATGAGCAGTTCTTC
-	-	TRBV2	TRBJ2-1	CASSEAPRGDNEQFF	TGTGCCAGCAGTGAAGCGCCTAGGGGTGACAATGAGCAGTTCTTC
-	-	TRBV6-6	TRBJ2-7	CASRRTRERYEQYF	TGTGCCAGCAGAAGGACGAGAGAGCGCTACGAGCAGTACTTC
-	-	TRBV7-9	TRBJ2-3	CASSPSTDTQYF	TGTGCCAGCAGCCCTTCCACAGATACGCAGTATTTT
-	-	TRBV6-5	TRBJ1-2	CASSLGVMDGYTF	TGTGCCAGCAGCCTAGGAGTAATGGATGGCTACACCTTC
-	TRBD1	TRBV2	TRBJ2-2	CASNRQGASGELFF	TGTGCCAGCAACCGACAGGGGGCCTCCGGGGAGCTGTTTTTT
-	-	TRBV6-4	TRBJ2-2	CASSDQDTGELFF	TGTGCCAGCAGTGACCAGGACACCGGGGAGCTGTTTTTT
once	-	TRBV11-3	TRBJ2-7	CASSLRERGTGWYF	TGTGCCAGCAGCTTAAGGGAGCGGGGGACAGGATGGTACTTC
-	-	TRBV9	TRBJ1-5	CASSADLGNQPQHF	TGTGCCAGCAGCGCGGACTTGGGTAATCAGCCCCAGCATTTT
-	-	TRBV19	TRBJ1-5	CASSEGPNQPQHF	TGTGCCAGTAGTGAGGGCCCAAATCAGCCCCAGCATTTT
-	-	TRBV5-1	TRBJ1-2	CASSSGPGSGYTF	TGCGCCAGCAGCTCGGGCCCAGGGAGCGGCTACACCTTC
-	TRBD1	TRBV30	TRBJ2-4	CAWRMLDRENIQYF	TGTGCCTGGAGGATGCTGGACAGGGAAAACATTCAGTACTTC
-	-	TRBV4-1	TRBJ2-7	CASSRYDTGYEQYF	TGCGCCAGCAGCCGCTACGATACGGGCTACGAGCAGTACTTC
-	-	TRBV6-1	TRBJ1-5	CASSSPRRNQPQHF	TGTGCCAGCAGTTCCCCGCGGCGGAATCAGCCCCAGCATTTT